The 25 T cell receptor beta chains reported below all come from one sample, sequenced in a study of blood T cell repertoires in COVID-19. The table came from immunoSEQ multiplex PCR; TCRdb's copy has only in-frame clones and leaves some out. The sample has more than 90,000 clones; around 76% are singletons. The sample comprised peripheral blood. The receptors here all came from a man older than 75 with acute or convalescent COVID-19.

The gene calls are TRBV30 and TRBJ2-5, with 10 bases identical to TRBD1. CDR1 is GTSNPN and CDR2 is SVGIG in the germline V gene (reference sequence). The CDR3 extends over 12 amino acids. Trimming took 5 bases from V and 4 from J; bases not matched to a gene: 1. The CDR3 nucleotides read TGTGCCTGGGACAGGGGGCCAGAGACCCAGTACTTC. It codes for CAWDRGPETQYF.

V and J are TRBV24-1 and TRBJ2-2; tentatively, D is TRBD1 (5 bases). Trimming left V 3 bases short and J 6 bases short, with 10 bases between. Germline-derived CDR1 and CDR2 are KGHDR and SFDVKD. The CDR3 contains 14 residues. The CDR3 protein is CATSDRQWAGELFF. CDR3 DNA: TGTGCCACCAGTGATCGACAGTGGGCCGGGGAGCTGTTTTTT.

V gene TRBV5-6 combines with J gene TRBJ1-3; possibly TRBD1 for D (6 bases). With 0 bases removed from V and 2 bases from J, the gap between germline ends came to 12 bases. Germline lookup yields CDR1 SGHDT and CDR2 YYEEEE. The CDR3 contains 16 residues. CDR3 in DNA: TGTGCCAGCAGCTTGGATGGACAGTGGCCTGGAAACACCATATATTTT. Translated: CASSLDGQWPGNTIYF.

This clone was seen a few times. The chain is built from TRBV5-4 and TRBJ2-7; D perhaps matches TRBD2 (5 bases). CDR1 SGHNT and CDR2 YYREEE come from the germline V gene (reference sequence). This CDR3 has 12 residues. The V end lost 0 bases, the J end lost 4 bases, and 5 bases lay between the germline ends. The CDR3 region has the DNA TGTGCCAGCAGCTTGGGGGAGTACGAGCAGTACTTC. Translation gives CASSLGEYEQYF.

The V and J genes are TRBV11-3 and TRBJ2-3; TRBD1 matches 7 bases. The CDR3 runs to 14 residues. The J segment lost 4 bases and the V segment lost 2 bases, leaving 3 bases of the junction unmatched. CDR1 and CDR2 from the germline V gene are SGHNT and YENEEA. The CDR3 region is CASSLRQGADTQYF. CDR3 coding DNA: TGTGCCAGCAGCTTAAGACAGGGCGCAGATACGCAGTATTTT. The full variable domain, completed using reference TRBV11-3 and TRBJ2-3, is EAGVVQSPRYKIIEKKQPVAFWCNPISGHNTLYWYLQNLGQGPELLIRYENEEAVDDSQLPKDRFSAERLKGVDSTLKIQPAELGDSAVYLCASSLRQGADTQYFGPGTRLTVL.

This clone showed up just once. The CDR3 here is CASGWGTGEGETQYF. The CDR3 DNA reads as TGTGCTAGTGGTTGGGGGACAGGGGAGGGTGAGACCCAGTACTTC. J is TRBJ2-5 and V is TRBV12-5, with 10 bases that match TRBD1. The V gene's germline CDR1 is LGHNT and CDR2 FRNRAP. This CDR3 is 15 amino acids long. V shed 4 bases and J 5 bases; nucleotides not matched to a gene: 7.

This sequence joins TRBV24-1 and TRBJ1-5; TRBD1 agrees at 11 bases. CDR1 is KGHDR, CDR2 SFDVKD, per germline. This CDR3 has 15 amino acids. The ends lost 2 bases at V and 6 bases at J; junction bases unmatched: 2. The chain's CDR3 is CATSDWTGGSQPQHF. The CDR3, as DNA: TGTGCCACCAGTGATTGGACAGGGGGCTCTCAGCCCCAGCATTTT.

J is TRBJ1-5 and V is TRBV19; possible D gene TRBD1, 5 bases. Germline V lookup: CDR1 LNHDA, CDR2 SQIVND (reference sequence). The CDR3 extends over 15 amino acids. Between the trimmed V and J ends, which lost 3 bases and 4 bases, there was a span of 13 bases. This CDR3 reads CASSMEGRRNQPQHF. The CDR3 DNA follows: TGTGCCAGTAGTATGGAGGGGCGTCGGAATCAGCCCCAGCATTTT.

The gene calls are TRBV7-2 and TRBJ2-3, with D possibly matching TRBD2 (5 bases). Germline V CDR1 and CDR2: SGHTA, FQGNSA. The V end was cut by 1 base, the J end by 6 bases, with 14 bases between. CDR3 length: 15 amino acids. DNA for the CDR3: TGTGCCAGCAGCTTAGTAGGGCTAGCAGGCGATACGCAGTATTTT. Amino acid sequence: CASSLVGLAGDTQYF.

The chain joins TRBV6-2 or TRBV6-3 to TRBJ2-5, with a weak D call TRBD2 (5 bases). Germline values: CDR1 MNHEY, CDR2 SVGEGT. CDR3 length: 11 residues. Trimming pared 5 bases from V and 5 bases from J, leaving 6 bases between. This CDR3 reads CASSRGETQYF. CDR3 DNA sequence: TGTGCCAGCAGTCGAGGGGAGACCCAGTACTTC.

The chain has TRBV7-9 and TRBJ2-7; no reliable D call. Trimming removed 0 bases at V and 6 bases at J, with 9 bases between. Germline CDR1 is SEHNR and CDR2 is FQNEAQ (reference sequence). The length of the CDR3 is 13 residues. This chain's CDR3 is CASSLAGTGEQYF. CDR3 bases: TGTGCCAGCAGCTTAGCGGGCACCGGCGAGCAGTACTTC.

This clone was counted a single time. The V gene is TRBV30, the J gene TRBJ2-7; no clear D gene. Per germline, CDR1 GTSNPN and CDR2 SVGIG (reference sequence). Trimming stripped 7 bases from V and 6 bases from J, with 19 bases between. This CDR3 comprises 13 residues. The CDR3 loop reads CASSNFLGSEQYF. The CDR3 coding sequence is TGTGCCTCCTCAAATTTCCTCGGGTCCGAGCAGTACTTC.

This chain links TRBV28 with TRBJ2-6; D may be TRBD1 (6 bases). The CDR3 sequence is 15 residues long. V shed 6 bases and J shed 2 bases, with 11 bases lying between them. CDR1 and CDR2 from the germline V gene are MDHEN and SYDVKM. CDR3 DNA sequence: TGTGCCAGCAGAGCAGAGGGGGCTGGGGCCAACGTCCTGACTTTC. Translating gives CASRAEGAGANVLTF. Full variable domain (remainder filled in from reference TRBV28 and TRBJ2-6): DVKVTQSSRYLVKRTGEKVFLECVQDMDHENMFWYRQDPGLGLRLIYFSYDVKMKEKGDIPEGYSVSREKKERFSLILESASTNQTSMYLCASRAEGAGANVLTFGAGSRLTVL.

The chain joins TRBV6-6 to TRBJ2-7; 8 positions agree with TRBD2. CDR1 is MNHNY, CDR2 SVGAGI, per germline (reference sequence). The J segment lost 8 bases and the V segment lost 5 bases, leaving 8 bases of the junction unmatched. The CDR3 spans 13 residues. This CDR3 is CASSQTWTSQQYF. The CDR3 DNA is TGTGCCAGCAGTCAAACCTGGACTAGCCAGCAGTACTTC.

The rearrangement joins TRBV7-2 to TRBJ1-1; TRBD1 is a possible D gene (5 bases). The CDR3 length is 16 residues. Germline CDR1 and CDR2: SGHTA and FQGNSA. V gave up 0 bases and J gave up 5 bases, with 16 bases separating them. Here the CDR3 DNA reads TGTGCCAGCAGCTTAGCCGGGACTACCCGTGGAACTGAAGCTTTCTTT. Amino acid sequence: CASSLAGTTRGTEAFF.

Details on this clone: At the DNA level, this CDR3 is encoded by other sequences in the same sample as well. This rearrangement joins TRBV10-1 to TRBJ2-7, with 7 bases matching TRBD1. Germline V CDR1 and CDR2: WNHNN, SYGVQD (reference sequence). V trimming: 5 bases; J trimming: 1 base; junction bases outside the gene matches: 2. The CDR3 covers 13 residues. In DNA form, the CDR3 reads TGCGCCAGCAGTCCGGGACAGTCCTACGAGCAGTACTTC. Protein: CASSPGQSYEQYF.

This clone was observed a few times. The chain joins TRBV6-5 to TRBJ1-2, with D unclear. The CDR3 extends over 13 amino acids. The V gene lost 5 bases and the J gene lost 2 bases, with 9 bases spanning the gap. The germline gives CDR1 MNHEY, CDR2 SVGAGI. The CDR3 DNA is TGTGCCAGCAGTCTACAGAAAAACTATGGCTACACCTTC. It specifies CASSLQKNYGYTF.

The chain carries TRBV29-1 and TRBJ1-5; a possible D gene is TRBD1 (5 bases). Trimming stripped 7 bases from V and 2 bases from J, with 18 bases between. Germline V lookup: CDR1 SQVTM, CDR2 ANQGSEA. The CDR3 has 15 amino acids. The chain's CDR3 is CSAGGGPGGNQPQHF. The CDR3 DNA reads as TGCAGCGCCGGTGGGGGACCGGGGGGCAATCAGCCCCAGCATTTT.

J is TRBJ2-7 and V is TRBV19; the match to TRBD1 covers 9 bases. Trimming cost V 5 bases and J 5 bases; bases outside gene matches: 4. This CDR3 region has 13 residues. Germline V gene lookup returns CDR1 LNHDA and CDR2 SQIVND (reference sequence). The CDR3 region has the DNA TGTGCCAGTAGTGGACGACAGGGGGACGAGCAGTACTTC. Translated, it gives CASSGRQGDEQYF.

This clone was seen only a few times. The chain carries TRBV9 and TRBJ2-2, with D perhaps matching TRBD2 (6 bases). Germline loops: CDR1 SGDLS, CDR2 YYNGEE. The ends were cut back, 0 bases at V and 7 bases at J, with 10 bases in the middle. The length of the CDR3 is 14 residues. The CDR3 spells CASSVVRDGGELFF. The CDR3 DNA is TGTGCCAGCAGCGTAGTGCGGGATGGCGGGGAGCTGTTTTTT.

The chain employs TRBV21-1 and TRBJ2-5; the table's D gene call, TRBD2, was not cross checked with the DNA. TRBV21-1 constitutes a pseudogene. The CDR3 is 13 residues long. In DNA form, the CDR3 reads TGTGCCAGCAGCAGCGGCTATCAAGAGACCCAGTACTTC. Its protein is CASSSGYQETQYF.

V gene TRBV9 combines with J gene TRBJ1-1; 7 positions agree with TRBD1. J gave up 1 base and V 2 bases, and 2 bases lay outside the gene matches. The CDR3 totals 14 residues. Germline loops: CDR1 SGDLS, CDR2 YYNGEE. The CDR3: CASSVQGGNTEAFF. In nucleotides, the CDR3 is TGTGCCAGCAGCGTCCAGGGGGGGAACACTGAAGCTTTCTTT.

The sample holds a few counts of this clone. The chain uses TRBV10-1 and TRBJ1-1; TRBD1 agrees at 10 bases. CDR3 length: 13 amino acids. V was pared by 8 bases and J by 4 bases, with 4 bases of the junction left unmatched. Germline CDR1 WNHNN, CDR2 SYGVQD (reference sequence). CDR3 nucleotide sequence: TGCGCCAGCTCGACAGGGGGCGGCACTGAAGCTTTCTTT. As protein: CASSTGGGTEAFF.

The count of this clone is one. This chain connects TRBV7-2 to TRBJ1-5; no definite D call. The length of the CDR3 is 15 residues. Trimming removed 1 base from V and 5 bases from J, with 12 bases in between. Germline CDR1 SGHTA, CDR2 FQGNSA. The CDR3 here is CASSLGTSGYQPQHF. The CDR3, as DNA: TGTGCCAGCAGCTTAGGGACGTCGGGGTATCAGCCCCAGCATTTT.

The CDR3: CASSLGVGGTDTQYF. In nucleotides, the CDR3 is TGTGCCAGCAGTTTAGGGGTGGGGGGGACAGATACGCAGTATTTT. This chain uses TRBV27 with TRBJ2-3, with 7 bases identical to TRBD2. CDR1 is MNHEY, CDR2 SMNVEV, per germline (reference sequence). CDR3 length equals 15 residues. Trimming took 2 bases from V and 3 from J; bases not matched to a gene: 5.